The 8 T cell receptor beta chains listed next were all sequenced from one sample in a study of OX40 agonist ivuxolimab in advanced cancers. Sequencing used immunoSEQ multiplex PCR; TCRdb keeps in-frame clones, though not all of them. The sample has 70,000 to 90,000 clones, 65% to 85% seen once. Source: CD4+ or CD8+ T cells sorted from blood, taken in a trial of the OX40 agonist ivuxolimab. These receptors were collected from an adult with an advanced solid tumor such as melanoma, head and neck, liver or kidney cancer.

The V gene is TRBV19, the J gene TRBJ1-5, with D hard to call. The CDR3 extends over 16 amino acids. V was trimmed by 2 bases and J by 0 bases, leaving 11 bases between them. Per germline, CDR1 LNHDA and CDR2 SQIVND (reference sequence). CDR3 sequence: CASSINPTGSNQPQHF. CDR3 coding DNA: TGTGCCAGTAGTATAAACCCGACGGGTAGCAATCAGCCCCAGCATTTT.

This chain links TRBV4-1 with TRBJ1-5; the match to TRBD1 covers 12 bases. Losses at the gene ends were 3 bases for V and 0 bases for J; bases not matched to a gene: 9. CDR1 and CDR2 (germline): MGHRA, YSYEKL. The CDR3 totals 19 residues. CDR3 residues: CASSHPPGQGAYSNQPQHF. The CDR3 coding sequence is TGCGCCAGCAGCCACCCCCCGGGACAGGGGGCCTATAGCAATCAGCCCCAGCATTTT.

The chain recombines TRBV19 with TRBJ1-6; a possible D gene is TRBD1 (5 bases). CDR1 and CDR2 (germline): LNHDA, SQIVND (reference sequence). V was trimmed by 5 bases and J by 8 bases, leaving 16 bases between them. This CDR3 is built from 15 residues. CDR3 bases: TGTGCCAGTAGTCTGGACACCCGCGGTGATTCACCCCTCCACTTT. Translated, it gives CASSLDTRGDSPLHF.

This chain connects TRBV6-1 to TRBJ2-7; 8 bases match TRBD2. J was trimmed by 3 bases and V by 5 bases; bases with no gene match: 6. The CDR3 loop spans 14 amino acids. The germline gives CDR1 MNHNS, CDR2 SASEGT. CDR3 DNA sequence: TGTGCCAGCAGTCTTAGCGGGATGGGCTACGAGCAGTACTTC. It yields the protein CASSLSGMGYEQYF.

The CDR3 protein is CASTPIAAVDEQYF. As DNA, the CDR3 is TGTGCCAGCACCCCCATCGCGGCGGTGGACGAGCAGTACTTC. The gene calls are TRBV5-8 and TRBJ2-7; no reliable D call. The CDR3 runs 14 residues. Germline lookup yields CDR1 SGHTS and CDR2 YDEGEE. Trimming shortened V by 6 bases and J by 5 bases, and 18 bases separated the two germline ends. The whole variable domain, remainder taken from reference TRBV5-8 and TRBJ2-7, is EAGVTQSPTHLIKTRGQQATLRCSPISGHTSVYWYQQALGLGLQFLLWYDEGEERNRGNFPPRFSGRQFPNYSSELNVNALELEDSALYLCASTPIAAVDEQYFGPGTRLTVT.

This chain connects TRBV7-2 to TRBJ2-5; the match to TRBD2 covers 9 bases. J lost 7 bases, V lost 4 bases, and 13 bases had no gene match. In germline, CDR1 is SGHTA, CDR2 FQGNSA. The CDR3 loop spans 16 amino acids. The CDR3 spells CASSSLAGGAFGTQYF. The CDR3 DNA reads TGTGCCAGCAGCTCCCTGGCGGGGGGGGCGTTCGGGACCCAGTACTTC. The full variable domain, its missing parts supplied by reference TRBV7-2 and TRBJ2-5, is GAGVSQSPSNKVTEKGKDVELRCDPISGHTALYWYRQSLGQGLEFLIYFQGNSAPDKSGLPSDRFSAERTGGSVSTLTIQRTQQEDSAVYLCASSSLAGGAFGTQYFGPGTRLLVL.

This chain connects TRBV7-2 to TRBJ2-1; 10 nucleotides line up with TRBD2. V dropped 5 bases and J dropped 6; count of bases not matched to a gene: 7. The CDR3 contains 15 residues. Germline V gene sequence: CDR1 SGHTA, CDR2 FQGNSA. In DNA, the CDR3 is TGTGCCAGCAGCCTTACTAGCGGGACCCTCAATGAGCAGTTCTTC. This sequence encodes CASSLTSGTLNEQFF.

The chain joins TRBV4-2 to TRBJ2-1; 9 nucleotides align to TRBD2. The germline gives CDR1 LGHNA, CDR2 YNFKEQ. Trimming cost V 4 bases and J 0 bases; bases outside gene matches: 1. CDR3 size: 15 residues. CDR3 nucleotides: TGTGCCAGCAGCCCTAGCGGGACCTCCTACAATGAGCAGTTCTTC. This encodes CASSPSGTSYNEQFF.